This TCR beta chain comes out of a study of blood T cell repertoires in COVID-19. About the study: Collection of acute and convalescent COVID-19 samples took place in the United States, Italy and Spain. From T cells, B-cell-depleted T cells, or PBMCs came the material, which was cDNA or gDNA.

Germline CDR1 is MNHEY and CDR2 is SVGAGI. Unmatched junction bases numbered 5, after V lost 2 bases and J lost 3 bases. This CDR3 is built from 16 residues. Authors' analysis steps: Reference gene primer amplification gave nucleated cell count estimates. The repertoire was sequenced with immunoSEQ multiplex PCR; TCRdb's copy has only in-frame clones and lacks some. That table is the source of V, J and clone size, and D and trimming were worked out from the DNA. The table lists 150,000 to 200,000 clones, about 88% of them singletons. The sequenced sample was peripheral blood. The sequence derives from a woman older than 75 with acute or convalescent COVID-19. This chain joins TRBV6-5 and TRBJ2-2, with 8 bases aligning to TRBD2. The CDR3 loop reads CASSYPGGPDTGELFF. The CDR3 nucleotides are TGTGCCAGCAGTTACCCGGGGGGGCCGGACACCGGGGAGCTGTTTTTT.